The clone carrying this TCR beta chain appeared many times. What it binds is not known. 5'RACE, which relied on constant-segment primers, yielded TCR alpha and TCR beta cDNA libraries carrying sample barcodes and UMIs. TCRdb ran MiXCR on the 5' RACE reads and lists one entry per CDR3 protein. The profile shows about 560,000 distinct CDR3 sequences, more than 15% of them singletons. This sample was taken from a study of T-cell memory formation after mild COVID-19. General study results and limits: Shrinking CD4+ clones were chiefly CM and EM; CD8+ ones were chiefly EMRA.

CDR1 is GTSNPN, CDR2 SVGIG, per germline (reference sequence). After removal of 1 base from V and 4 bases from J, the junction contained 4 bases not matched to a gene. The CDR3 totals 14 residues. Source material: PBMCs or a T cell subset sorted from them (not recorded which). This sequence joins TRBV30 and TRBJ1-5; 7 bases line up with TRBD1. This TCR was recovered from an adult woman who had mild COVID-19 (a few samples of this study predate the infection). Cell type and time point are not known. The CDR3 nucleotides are TGTGCCTGGAGTGCGGGACAGCCGAATCAGCCCCAGCATTTT. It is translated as CAWSAGQPNQPQHF.